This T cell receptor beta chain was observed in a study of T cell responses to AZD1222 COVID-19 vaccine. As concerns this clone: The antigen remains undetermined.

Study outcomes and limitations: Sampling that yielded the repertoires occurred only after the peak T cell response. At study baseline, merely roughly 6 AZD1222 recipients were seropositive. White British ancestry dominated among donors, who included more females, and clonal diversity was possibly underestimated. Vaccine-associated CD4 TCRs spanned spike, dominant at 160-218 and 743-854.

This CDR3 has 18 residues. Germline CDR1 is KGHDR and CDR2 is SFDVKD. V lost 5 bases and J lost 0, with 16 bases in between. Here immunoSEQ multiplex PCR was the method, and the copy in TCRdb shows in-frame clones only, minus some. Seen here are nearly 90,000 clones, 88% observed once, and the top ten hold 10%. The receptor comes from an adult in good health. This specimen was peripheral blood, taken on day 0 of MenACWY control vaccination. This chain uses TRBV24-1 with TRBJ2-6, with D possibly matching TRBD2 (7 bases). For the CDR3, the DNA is TGTGCCACCAGTGCCCAGGGGAGGGGGGCCTCTGGGGCCAACGTCCTGACTTTC. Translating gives CATSAQGRGASGANVLTF.